This entry features one TCR beta chain sequence. Its antigen has not been determined. Per-nucleotide qualities are absent, and no much larger clonotype sits a single base away. This sample was included in a study of blood T cell repertoires in COVID-19 (dated by TCRdb to 2020 to 2022). About the investigation overall: The collaborator samples originated in the United States, Italy and Spain and spanned the acute and convalescent phases of COVID-19. The dataset comprised deeply sampled blood TCRbeta repertoires from subjects exposed to, actively infected with, or recovered from COVID-19. The repertoires were released in a freely available public database meant as a resource for research on the immune response to SARS-CoV-2. Where available, HLA class I and class II types were obtained from metadata supplied by the sample provider rather than from assay-based typing. The samples were drawn from the first 160 participants of the ongoing ImmuneRACE study and from roughly 1,300 subjects provided by 6 global collaborators. The material from the prospective study consisted of cDNA or gDNA derived from T cells, B-cell-depleted T cells, or PBMCs. The sample metadata nearly always contained a de-identified subject ID, COVID-19 status, age in years and sex. General findings and caveats noted by the study authors: Clinical and demographic metadata were provided uncurated, with the amount varying by source and participant.

Reading from cysteine to phenylalanine, the CDR3 counts 18 amino acids. The retained sequence is limited to the CDR3, 54 bases, with the frame set at the first base. V is pruned by 0 bases and J by 5 bases, leaving 9 bases of the junction without a gene match. According to the germline V gene, CDR1 reads SGDLS and CDR2 reads YYNGEE. Whole blood was collected in K2EDTA tubes by collaborating institutions according to the institutions' own protocols. Collaborator samples were shipped for TCRbeta analysis as frozen whole blood, isolated PBMCs, or DNA extracted from either sample type. The immunoSEQ Assay, a bias-controlled multiplex PCR, was used to amplify TCRbeta CDR3 regions from genomic DNA. As for the original processing: The number of nucleated cells in each sample was estimated by amplification of reference gene primers within the assay. Sequence reads were collapsed and filtered to measure the absolute abundance of every unique TCRbeta CDR3 rearrangement. For each sample, productive Simpson clonality was calculated by taking the square root of Simpson's diversity index across productive rearrangements. TCRdb's version of the immuneACCESS table is confined to in-frame rearrangements and falls short of the full clone set. An unresolved V gene accounts for under half of the shortfall where checked; the remainder is of unknown origin. V, J and clone size are those of that table, while D and trimming were read from the DNA. This sample holds approximately 170,000 clones; roughly 84% were observed only once. The top ten clonotypes cover approximately 2.4% of the sample.

In this chain, TRBV9 is recombined with TRBJ2-2, and 11 junction bases match TRBD1. This TCR derives from a human donor with acute or convalescent COVID-19. The donor label of this sample is uncertain. Material for sequencing was peripheral blood. This receptor carries the CDR3 CASSVDPGQGAGTGELFF. The bases are TGTGCCAGCAGCGTAGATCCAGGACAGGGGGCCGGTACCGGGGAGCTGTTTTTT.